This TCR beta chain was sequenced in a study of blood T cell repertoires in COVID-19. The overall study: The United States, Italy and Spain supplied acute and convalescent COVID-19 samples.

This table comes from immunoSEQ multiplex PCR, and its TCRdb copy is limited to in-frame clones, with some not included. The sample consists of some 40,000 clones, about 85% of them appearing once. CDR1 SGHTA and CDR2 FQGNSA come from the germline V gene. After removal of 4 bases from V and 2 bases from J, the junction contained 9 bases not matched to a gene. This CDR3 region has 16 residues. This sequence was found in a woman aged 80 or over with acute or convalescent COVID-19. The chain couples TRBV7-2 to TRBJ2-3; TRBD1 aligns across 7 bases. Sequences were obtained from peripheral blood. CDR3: CASSSWDSLNTDTQYF. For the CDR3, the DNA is TGTGCCAGCAGCTCCTGGGACAGTTTAAACACAGATACGCAGTATTTT.